The entry that follows covers one T cell receptor beta chain sequence. The antigen remains unidentified. The naive gate required viable CD3+CD4+ or CD3+CD8+ cells with CCR7+CD45RA+CD45RO-CD95-CD27+CD28+ phenotype. This entry belongs to a study of T cells after posttransplantation cyclophosphamide. Study-level results: Later post-transplant blood repertoires were often dominated by donor CD8+ memory clones. TRB overlap between skin or GI tissue T cells and blood was limited.

Produced via immunoSEQ multiplex PCR; TCRdb's table is partial and in-frame only. The sample has over 9,000 clones; around 96% are singletons. The ends lost 4 bases at V and 0 bases at J; junction bases unmatched: 17. The CDR3 covers 20 residues. Germline V gives CDR1 SGDLS, CDR2 YYNGEE. The specimen was naive CD8+ T cells sorted from PBMCs. The clonotype originates from a man aged 25 to 45 in good health and a related stem cell transplant donor. V is TRBV9 and J is TRBJ2-1; 9 bases agree with TRBD2. The DNA of the CDR3 is TGTGCCAGCAGCCCCGTGGTAGCGGGGGTAATCTACCACTCCTACAATGAGCAGTTCTTC. This codes for CASSPVVAGVIYHSYNEQFF.